These T cell receptor beta chains were read from a single sample in a study of PD-1 blockade in mismatch repair-deficient tumors. Using immunoSEQ multiplex PCR, the repertoire was profiled, and TCRdb retains in-frame clones only, with some absent. The sample has around 100,000 clones; about 74% are singletons. Material: peripheral blood, obtained approximately 14 months after starting pembrolizumab. Source of these receptors: an adult with mismatch repair-deficient cancer. Both conserved end residues are part of each CDR3. The D gene is left open where the match is weak.

V gene,D gene,J gene,CDR3 protein
TRBV25-1,TRBD1,TRBJ1-4,CASSEFRTGSEKLFF
TRBV28,TRBD1,TRBJ1-5,CASIPRPRQGVDQPQHF
TRBV6-1,TRBD1,TRBJ1-1,CASSRDRDTEAFF
TRBV9,TRBD1,TRBJ2-1,CASSDFPDRVDEQFF
TRBV9,NA,TRBJ2-5,CASSVVQGGQETQYF
TRBV11-2,NA,TRBJ2-1,CASSLTSGRFRSAYNEQFF
TRBV19,TRBD1,TRBJ2-5,CASGRDREKTQYF
TRBV2,NA,TRBJ2-7,CASSSQALSYEQYF
TRBV7-8,TRBD2,TRBJ2-3,CASSRRPPSGVSDTQYF
TRBV10-3,NA,TRBJ2-3,CAIKVGYGTDTQYF
TRBV19,NA,TRBJ1-1,CASTPGQNTEAFF
TRBV7-8,NA,TRBJ2-1,CASSLLGQYNEQFF
TRBV5-1,NA,TRBJ2-3,CASSSPGSSTDTQYF
TRBV14,TRBD1,TRBJ1-2,CASSQGTGDGYTF
TRBV6-5,TRBD2,TRBJ2-7,CASSYSASGSSEQYF
TRBV10-1,TRBD2,TRBJ2-7,CASSDRGRSYEQYF
TRBV27,NA,TRBJ1-2,CASRTNYGYTF
TRBV15,NA,TRBJ1-1,CATSRDERGTEAFF
TRBV28,TRBD1,TRBJ1-2,CASIEQGVEFVYGYTF
TRBV28,NA,TRBJ1-2,CAILGYGYTF
TRBV4-2,NA,TRBJ1-5,CASSQGRQDDPQPQHF
TRBV11-3,TRBD2,TRBJ2-3,CASSPGTSGRTDTQYF
TRBV6-6,TRBD1,TRBJ2-7,CASSSTGAVSYEQYF
TRBV14,NA,TRBJ2-5,CASSQRETQYF
TRBV29-1,NA,TRBJ1-1,CSVHGRMNTEAFF
TRBV11-2,NA,TRBJ1-1,CASSAFILRGSLNTEAFF
TRBV6-4,TRBD1,TRBJ1-2,CASSYEGQGIAGYGYTF